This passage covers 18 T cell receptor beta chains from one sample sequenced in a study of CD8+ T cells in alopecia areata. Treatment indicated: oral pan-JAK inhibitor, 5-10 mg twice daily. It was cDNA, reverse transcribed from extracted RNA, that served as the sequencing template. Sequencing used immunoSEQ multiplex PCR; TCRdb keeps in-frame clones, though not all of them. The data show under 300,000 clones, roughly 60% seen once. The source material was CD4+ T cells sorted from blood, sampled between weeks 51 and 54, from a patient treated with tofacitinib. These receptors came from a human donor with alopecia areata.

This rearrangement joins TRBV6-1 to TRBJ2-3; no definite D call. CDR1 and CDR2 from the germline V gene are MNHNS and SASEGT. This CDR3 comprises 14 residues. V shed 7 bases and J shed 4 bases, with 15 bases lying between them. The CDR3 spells CASTQNQPADTQYF. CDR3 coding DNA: TGTGCCAGCACTCAAAACCAGCCGGCAGATACGCAGTATTTT.

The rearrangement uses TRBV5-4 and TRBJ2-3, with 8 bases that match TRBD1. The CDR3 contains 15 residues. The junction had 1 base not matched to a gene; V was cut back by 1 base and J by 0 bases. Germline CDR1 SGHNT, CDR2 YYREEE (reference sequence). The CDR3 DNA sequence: TGTGCCAGCAGCTTGCAGGGGGCAAGCACAGATACGCAGTATTTT. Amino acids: CASSLQGASTDTQYF.

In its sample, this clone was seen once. The CDR3 is CASSQVSIGGTEAFF. The CDR3 DNA reads TGCGCCAGCAGCCAAGTCAGCATTGGGGGCACTGAAGCTTTCTTT. This rearrangement joins TRBV4-3 to TRBJ1-1; TRBD1 is a possible D gene (5 bases). V lost 1 base and J 4 bases, leaving 13 bases between the germline ends. Germline V gives CDR1 LGHNA, CDR2 YSLEER. The CDR3 covers 15 residues.

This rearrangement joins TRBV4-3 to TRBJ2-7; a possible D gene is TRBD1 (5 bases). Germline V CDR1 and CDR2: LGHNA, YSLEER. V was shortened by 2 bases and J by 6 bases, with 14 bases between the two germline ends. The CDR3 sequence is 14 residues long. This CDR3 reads CASSQIRGPGEQYF. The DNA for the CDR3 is TGCGCCAGCAGCCAAATTAGGGGCCCGGGCGAGCAGTACTTC.

The CDR3 DNA follows: TGTGCCAGCAGCTTGGTGCGGGGCACAGATACGCAGTATTTT. Amino acids: CASSLVRGTDTQYF. J is TRBJ2-3 and V is TRBV5-4; weak D call: TRBD2 (5 bases). V was cut by 0 bases and J by 1 base, with 6 bases left in between. CDR3 size: 14 residues. Germline CDR1 is SGHNT and CDR2 is YYREEE (reference sequence).

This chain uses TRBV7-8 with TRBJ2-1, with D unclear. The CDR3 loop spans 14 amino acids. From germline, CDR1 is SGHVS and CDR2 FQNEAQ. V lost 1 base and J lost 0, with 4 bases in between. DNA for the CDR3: TGTGCCAGCAGCTTAGAGCCCTCCTACAATGAGCAGTTCTTC. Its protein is CASSLEPSYNEQFF.

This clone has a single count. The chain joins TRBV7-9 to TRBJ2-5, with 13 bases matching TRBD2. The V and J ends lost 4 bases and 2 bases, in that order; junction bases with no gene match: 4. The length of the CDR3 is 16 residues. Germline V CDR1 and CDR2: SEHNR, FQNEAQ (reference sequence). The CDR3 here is CASSSGLAGVQETQYF. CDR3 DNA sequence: TGTGCCAGCAGCTCCGGACTAGCGGGGGTGCAAGAGACCCAGTACTTC.

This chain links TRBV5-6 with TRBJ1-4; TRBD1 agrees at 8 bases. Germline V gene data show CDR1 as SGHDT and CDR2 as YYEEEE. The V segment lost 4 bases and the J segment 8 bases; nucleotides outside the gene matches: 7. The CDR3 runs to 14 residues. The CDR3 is CASSKGTGREKLFF. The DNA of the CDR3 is TGTGCCAGCAGCAAGGGGACAGGACGAGAAAAACTGTTTTTT.

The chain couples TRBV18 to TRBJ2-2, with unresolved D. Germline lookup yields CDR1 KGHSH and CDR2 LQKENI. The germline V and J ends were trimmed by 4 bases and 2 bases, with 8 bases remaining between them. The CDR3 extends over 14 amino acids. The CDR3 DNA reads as TGTGCCAGCTCACTACAGCTAAACACCGGGGAGCTGTTTTTT. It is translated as CASSLQLNTGELFF.

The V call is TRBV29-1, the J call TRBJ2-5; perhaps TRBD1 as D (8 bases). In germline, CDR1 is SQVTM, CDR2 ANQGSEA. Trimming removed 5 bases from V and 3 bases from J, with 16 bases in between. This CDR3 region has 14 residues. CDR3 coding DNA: TGCAGCGTTTACCGGACAGGGAGGGAAGAGACCCAGTACTTC. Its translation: CSVYRTGREETQYF.

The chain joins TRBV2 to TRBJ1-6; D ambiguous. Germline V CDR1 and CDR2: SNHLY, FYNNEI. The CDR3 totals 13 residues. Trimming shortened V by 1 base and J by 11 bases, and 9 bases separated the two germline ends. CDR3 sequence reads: CASSEGPPAPLHF. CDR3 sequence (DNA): TGTGCCAGCAGTGAAGGTCCACCAGCACCCCTCCACTTT.

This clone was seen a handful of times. The CDR3 loop reads CATSRETGTLGTQYF. CDR3 sequence (DNA): TGTGCCACCAGCAGAGAGACAGGGACCTTGGGGACCCAGTACTTC. The V and J genes are TRBV15 and TRBJ2-5, with TRBD1 matching over 7 bases. Trimming cost V 0 bases and J 7 bases; bases outside gene matches: 8. Germline V gene lookup returns CDR1 LNHNV and CDR2 YYDKDF (reference sequence). The CDR3 totals 15 residues. The whole variable domain, filled in from reference TRBV15 and TRBJ2-5, reads DAMVIQNPRYQVTQFGKPVTLSCSQTLNHNVMYWYQQKSSQAPKLLFHYYDKDFNNEADTPDNFQSRRPNTSFCFLDIRSPGLGDTAMYLCATSRETGTLGTQYFGPGTRLLVL.

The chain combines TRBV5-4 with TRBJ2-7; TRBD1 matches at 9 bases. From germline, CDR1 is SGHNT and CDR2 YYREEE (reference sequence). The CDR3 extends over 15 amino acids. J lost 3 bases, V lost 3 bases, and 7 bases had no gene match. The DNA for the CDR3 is TGTGCCAGCAGCTCCGCCGGGACAGGGAGCTACGAGCAGTACTTC. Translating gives CASSSAGTGSYEQYF.

The CDR3 DNA sequence: TGCGCCAGCAGCTGGACAGTTTCGACCTACGAGCAGTACTTC. This encodes CASSWTVSTYEQYF. The chain carries TRBV5-1 and TRBJ2-7; TRBD1 might be the D (6 bases). With 3 bases removed from V and 2 bases from J, the gap between germline ends came to 12 bases. CDR3 length: 14 amino acids. CDR1 and CDR2 (germline): SGHRS, YFSETQ.

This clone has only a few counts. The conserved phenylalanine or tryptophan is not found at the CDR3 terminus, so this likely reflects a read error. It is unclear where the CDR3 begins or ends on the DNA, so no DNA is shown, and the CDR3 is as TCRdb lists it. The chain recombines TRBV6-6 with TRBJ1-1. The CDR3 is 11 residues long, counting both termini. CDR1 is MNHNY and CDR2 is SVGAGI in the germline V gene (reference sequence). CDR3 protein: CASSYSGGLIT.

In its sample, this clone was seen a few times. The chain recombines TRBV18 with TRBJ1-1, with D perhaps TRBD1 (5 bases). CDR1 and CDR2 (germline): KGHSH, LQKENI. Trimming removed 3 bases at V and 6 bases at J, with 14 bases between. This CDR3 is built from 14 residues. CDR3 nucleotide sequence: TGTGCCAGCTCACCGAGGTTGGGGGAGGCTGAAGCTTTCTTT. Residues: CASSPRLGEAEAFF.

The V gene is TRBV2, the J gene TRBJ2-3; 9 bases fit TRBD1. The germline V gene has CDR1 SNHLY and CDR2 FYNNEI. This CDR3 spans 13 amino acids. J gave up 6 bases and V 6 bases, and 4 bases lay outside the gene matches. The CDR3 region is CASSGTGSDTQYF. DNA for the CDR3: TGTGCCAGCAGCGGGACAGGGTCTGATACGCAGTATTTT.

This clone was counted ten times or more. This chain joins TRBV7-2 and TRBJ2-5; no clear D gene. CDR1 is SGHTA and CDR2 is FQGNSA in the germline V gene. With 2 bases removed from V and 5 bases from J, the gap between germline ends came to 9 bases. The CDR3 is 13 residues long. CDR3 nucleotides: TGTGCCAGCAGCTTATATCTGGGGGAGACCCAGTACTTC. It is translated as CASSLYLGETQYF.